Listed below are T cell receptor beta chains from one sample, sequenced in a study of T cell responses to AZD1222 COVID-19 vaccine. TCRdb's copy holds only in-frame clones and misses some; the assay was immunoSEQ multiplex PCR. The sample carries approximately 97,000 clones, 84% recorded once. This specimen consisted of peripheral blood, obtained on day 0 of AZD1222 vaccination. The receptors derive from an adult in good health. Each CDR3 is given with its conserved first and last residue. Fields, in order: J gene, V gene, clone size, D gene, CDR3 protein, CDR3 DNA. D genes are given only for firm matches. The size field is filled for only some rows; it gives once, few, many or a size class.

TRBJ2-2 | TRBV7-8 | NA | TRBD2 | CASSLFASGRRNGELFF | TGTGCCAGCAGCTTATTTGCCAGCGGGAGGCGAAACGGGGAGCTGTTTTTT
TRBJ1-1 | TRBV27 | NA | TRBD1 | CASRDSALNTEAFF | TGTGCCAGCCGGGACAGCGCCTTGAACACTGAAGCTTTCTTT
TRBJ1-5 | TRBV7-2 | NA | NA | CASSLEGVRNQPQHF | TGTGCCAGCAGCTTAGAGGGGGTTAGGAATCAGCCCCAGCATTTT
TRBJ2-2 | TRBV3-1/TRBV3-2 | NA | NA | CASSQDLAGTAGELFF | TGTGCCAGCAGCCAAGATCTGGCGGGGACGGCCGGGGAGCTGTTTTTT
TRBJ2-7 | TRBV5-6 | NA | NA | CASSLEDKSEQYF | TGTGCCAGCAGCTTAGAGGACAAAAGCGAGCAGTACTTC
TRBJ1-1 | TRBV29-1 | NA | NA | CSFGDVGDTEAFF | TGCAGCTTTGGGGACGTGGGAGACACTGAAGCTTTCTTT
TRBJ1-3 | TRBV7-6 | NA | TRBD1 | CASSLDTGGTGNTIYF | TGTGCCAGCAGCTTAGATACAGGGGGCACTGGAAACACCATATATTTT
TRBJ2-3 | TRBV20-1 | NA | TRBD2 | CSASTSGGPGDTQYF | TGCAGTGCTAGTACTAGCGGGGGGCCAGGAGATACGCAGTATTTT
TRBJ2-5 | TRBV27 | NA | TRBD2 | CASRLAGASGTQYF | TGTGCCAGCAGACTAGCGGGAGCCTCTGGGACCCAGTACTTC
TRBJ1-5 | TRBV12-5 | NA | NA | CASGLGSSSGSNQPQHF | TGTGCTAGTGGTCTGGGATCTAGCTCGGGGAGCAATCAGCCCCAGCATTTT
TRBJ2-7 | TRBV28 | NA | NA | CASSPIEDDEQYF | TGTGCCAGCAGCCCCATTGAAGACGACGAGCAGTACTTC
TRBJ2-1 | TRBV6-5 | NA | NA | CASREVKSDEQFF | TGTGCCAGCAGGGAGGTAAAGTCCGATGAGCAGTTCTTC
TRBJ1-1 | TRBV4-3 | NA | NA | CASSQKRGGTEAFF | TGCGCCAGCAGCCAAAAACGGGGGGGGACTGAAGCTTTCTTT
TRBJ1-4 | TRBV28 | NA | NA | CASSWDLATNEKLFF | TGTGCCAGCAGTTGGGACCTTGCAACTAATGAAAAACTGTTTTTT
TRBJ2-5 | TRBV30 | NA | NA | CAWGIQETQYF | TGTGCCTGGGGGATACAAGAGACCCAGTACTTC
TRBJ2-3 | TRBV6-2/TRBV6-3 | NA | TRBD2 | CASSYPPSGRSDTQYF | TGTGCCAGCAGTTACCCGCCTAGCGGGAGGTCAGATACGCAGTATTTT
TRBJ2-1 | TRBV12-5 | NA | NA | CASGLRNSYNEQFF | TGTGCTAGTGGTTTGCGGAACTCCTACAATGAGCAGTTCTTC
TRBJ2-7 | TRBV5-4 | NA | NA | CASSPAPGAYEQYF | TGTGCCAGCAGCCCCGCACCCGGGGCCTACGAGCAGTACTTC
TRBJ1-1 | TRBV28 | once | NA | CASSLGGFGVGAFF | TGTGCCAGCAGTTTAGGAGGGTTTGGTGTCGGAGCTTTCTTT
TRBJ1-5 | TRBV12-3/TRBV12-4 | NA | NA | CASGLGDQPQHF | TGTGCCAGTGGACTAGGCGATCAGCCCCAGCATTTT
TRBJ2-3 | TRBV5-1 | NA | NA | CASSLGSVTDTQYF | TGCGCCAGCAGCTTGGGGAGTGTCACAGATACGCAGTATTTT
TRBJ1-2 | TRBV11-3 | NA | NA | CASSRAHGYGYTF | TGTGCCAGCAGCAGAGCTCACGGCTATGGCTACACCTTC
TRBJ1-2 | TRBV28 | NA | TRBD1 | CASRETGGLYGYTF | TGTGCCAGCAGGGAGACAGGGGGGTTATACGGCTACACCTTC
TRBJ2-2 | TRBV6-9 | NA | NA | CASRSSRVPGELFF | TGTGCCAGCCGTAGTTCCAGGGTACCCGGGGAGCTGTTTTTT
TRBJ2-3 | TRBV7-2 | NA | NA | CASSIKPRDTQYF | TGTGCCAGCTCAATCAAGCCGCGGGATACGCAGTATTTT
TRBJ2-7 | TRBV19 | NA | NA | CASSMQVTPIYEQYF | TGTGCCAGTAGTATGCAGGTAACCCCCATCTACGAGCAGTACTTC
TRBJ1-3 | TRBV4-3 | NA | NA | CASSFGSTTNSGNTIYF | TGCGCCAGCAGCTTCGGCTCCACGACAAACTCTGGAAACACCATATATTTT
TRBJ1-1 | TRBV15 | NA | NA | CATSRDKGDLYTEAFF | TGTGCCACCAGCAGAGACAAGGGAGATCTCTACACTGAAGCTTTCTTT
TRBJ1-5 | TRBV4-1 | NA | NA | CASSQEPGISQPQHF | TGCGCCAGCAGCCAAGAGCCAGGGATTAGTCAGCCCCAGCATTTT